This is a list of T cell receptor beta chains from one sample in a study of early T cells in non-severe SARS-CoV-2 infection. One entry per CDR3 protein results from TCRdb running MiXCR on the 5' RACE reads. The data show tens of thousands of distinct CDR3 sequences, more than 9.5% seen once. Sequencing was done on a sample of whole blood. The receptor set was obtained from an adult who was a healthcare worker with PCR-confirmed SARS-CoV-2 infection or an uninfected control (not recorded which). Both conserved end residues are part of each CDR3. D genes are given only for firm matches. Clone sizes are given selectively: once, few, many, or a class where the clone is expanded.

D gene: -
clone size: many
J gene: TRBJ1-2
V gene: TRBV14
CDR3 DNA: TGTGCCAGCAGCCAAGAACTCCTCAGGGGAGAGCGGGGCTACACCTTC
CDR3 protein: CASSQELLRGERGYTF

D gene: TRBD1
clone size: many
J gene: TRBJ2-5
V gene: TRBV19
CDR3 DNA: TGTGCCAGTAGCCGGACAGGCGGCGCTGGACAAGAGACCCAGTACTTC
CDR3 protein: CASSRTGGAGQETQYF

D gene: TRBD2
clone size: many
J gene: TRBJ2-2
V gene: TRBV7-9
CDR3 DNA: TGTGCCAGCAGCCCGAGACTAGCGGGAGATTGGACCGGGGAGCTGTTTTTT
CDR3 protein: CASSPRLAGDWTGELFF

D gene: -
clone size: -
J gene: TRBJ2-1
V gene: TRBV5-5
CDR3 DNA: TGTGCCAGCAGCCCGAACGGGATCAATGAGCAGTTCTTC
CDR3 protein: CASSPNGINEQFF

D gene: TRBD1
clone size: few
J gene: TRBJ2-3
V gene: TRBV7-9
CDR3 DNA: TGTGCCAGCAGCCGGGCCGGGACAGGGATAGATACGCAGTATTTT
CDR3 protein: CASSRAGTGIDTQYF

D gene: -
clone size: many
J gene: TRBJ1-2
V gene: TRBV6-5
CDR3 DNA: TGTGCCAGCAGTTACGGGCAGGGAAGTAGTGGCTACACCTTC
CDR3 protein: CASSYGQGSSGYTF

D gene: TRBD2
clone size: many
J gene: TRBJ2-1
V gene: TRBV4-1
CDR3 DNA: TGCGCCAGCAGCCCCAGCGGGAGTTCCTACAATGAGCAGTTCTTC
CDR3 protein: CASSPSGSSYNEQFF

D gene: TRBD1
clone size: many
J gene: TRBJ2-1
V gene: TRBV5-5
CDR3 DNA: TGTGCCAGCAGCATAACAGGGGACGGGTATTCGGGCGATGAGCAGTTCTTC
CDR3 protein: CASSITGDGYSGDEQFF

D gene: TRBD1
clone size: few
J gene: TRBJ2-7
V gene: TRBV15
CDR3 DNA: TGTGCCACCAGCACTGACAGGGAAGTCTACGAGCAGTACTTC
CDR3 protein: CATSTDREVYEQYF

D gene: -
clone size: few
J gene: TRBJ1-4
V gene: TRBV19
CDR3 DNA: TGTGCCAGTAGGAGGGACGGAGTTGAAAAACTGTTTTTT
CDR3 protein: CASRRDGVEKLFF

D gene: -
clone size: few
J gene: TRBJ1-1
V gene: TRBV7-2
CDR3 DNA: TGTGCCAGCAGCCCTAGGCCAAACACTGAAGCTTTCTTT
CDR3 protein: CASSPRPNTEAFF

D gene: TRBD1
clone size: few
J gene: TRBJ1-1
V gene: TRBV27
CDR3 DNA: TGTGCCAGCAGTTTTGACAGGGGGCGGATGAACACTGAAGCTTTCTTT
CDR3 protein: CASSFDRGRMNTEAFF

D gene: TRBD1
clone size: few
J gene: TRBJ2-3
V gene: TRBV3-1
CDR3 DNA: TGTGCCAGCAGCCAAGGTCTCCCGGGACAGGGATCGGGGGATACGCAGTATTTT
CDR3 protein: CASSQGLPGQGSGDTQYF

D gene: TRBD2
clone size: many
J gene: TRBJ2-3
V gene: TRBV28
CDR3 DNA: TGTGCCAGCAGTCTCGAGTCCGCGGGAGCCACAGATACGCAGTATTTT
CDR3 protein: CASSLESAGATDTQYF

D gene: -
clone size: many
J gene: TRBJ1-1
V gene: TRBV5-8
CDR3 DNA: TGTGCCAGCAGGCCGAGGGGGTACACTGAAGCTTTCTTT
CDR3 protein: CASRPRGYTEAFF

D gene: TRBD2
clone size: many
J gene: TRBJ2-5
V gene: TRBV5-1
CDR3 DNA: TGCGCCAGCAGCTTGGTGGGACTAGCGGGGGGACAAGAGACCCAGTACTTC
CDR3 protein: CASSLVGLAGGQETQYF

D gene: TRBD1
clone size: -
J gene: TRBJ1-1
V gene: TRBV6-5
CDR3 DNA: TGTGCCAGCAGACGCCCGGGACAGGGGGCAACTGAAGCTTTCTTT
CDR3 protein: CASRRPGQGATEAFF

D gene: -
clone size: -
J gene: TRBJ2-7
V gene: TRBV7-2
CDR3 DNA: TGTGCCAGCCGCCTTGGGGGGAGCGCCTACGAGCAGTACTTC
CDR3 protein: CASRLGGSAYEQYF